The 29 T cell receptor beta chains below come from one sample, sequenced in a study of beta chain features in type 1 diabetes. Every isolated RNA sample was fully reverse transcribed, so sequencing captured expressed TCRB transcripts. Profiling relied on immunoSEQ multiplex PCR, and the TCRdb table lists in-frame clones only, not all of them. Of some 160,000 clones in the sample, approximately 9.9% were seen once. Material for sequencing was central memory CD4+ T cells from blood. Receptors originate from a woman in her late teens or twenties in good health.

The chain is built from TRBV6-5 and TRBJ1-2; tentatively, D is TRBD1 (6 bases). V lost 3 bases and J lost 4, with 12 bases in between. Germline assignment: CDR1 MNHEY and CDR2 SVGAGI. This CDR3 has 14 amino acids. CDR3 sequence reads: CASSYGGGAYGYTF. DNA for the CDR3: TGTGCCAGCAGTTATGGAGGGGGGGCCTATGGCTACACCTTC.

The chain has TRBV11-3 and TRBJ2-7; the match to TRBD2 covers 10 bases. Germline V lookup: CDR1 SGHNT, CDR2 YENEEA. The CDR3 is 16 residues long. CDR3 in DNA: TGTGGGAGGAGGAGATTAAGCGGGAGGGCAAGCTACGAGCAGTACTTC. It is translated as CGRRRLSGRASYEQYF.

This clone was recorded a few times. The CDR3 loop reads CASSRQGRYEQYF. CDR3 in DNA: TGTGCCAGCAGCCGACAGGGTCGGTACGAGCAGTACTTC. This chain uses TRBV5-4 with TRBJ2-7; 7 nucleotides agree with TRBD1. The CDR3 loop spans 13 amino acids. J lost 4 bases, V lost 4 bases, and 5 bases had no gene match. From germline, CDR1 is SGHNT and CDR2 YYREEE (reference sequence).

There are a few counts of this clone. The genes are TRBV7-2 and TRBJ2-3; 9 bases agree with TRBD1. CDR1 is SGHTA, CDR2 FQGNSA, per germline. CDR3 length equals 15 residues. The trim removed 5 bases at V and 3 bases at J, leaving 6 bases unmatched. This chain's CDR3 is CASSPRDRATDTQYF. CDR3 bases: TGTGCCAGCAGCCCGCGGGACAGGGCTACAGATACGCAGTATTTT.

This CDR3 reads CASSVGAGGYGYTF. CDR3 DNA sequence: TGTGCCAGCAGCGTAGGGGCAGGGGGCTATGGCTACACCTTC. The chain employs TRBV9 and TRBJ1-2, with 7 bases lining up with TRBD1. Per the germline V gene, CDR1 is SGDLS and CDR2 is YYNGEE. The CDR3 covers 14 residues. Trimming removed 0 bases from V and 4 bases from J; junction bases left unmatched: 3.

This chain joins TRBV5-6 and TRBJ2-4, with TRBD1 matching over 11 bases. The germline CDR1 and CDR2 sequences are SGHDT and YYEEEE. With V trimmed by 4 bases and J by 9 bases, 6 bases remained unmatched. The CDR3 spans 14 residues. In DNA, the CDR3 is TGTGCCAGCAGCACCGGACAGGGGGCGGCCATTCAGTACTTC. Translation gives CASSTGQGAAIQYF.

The sample holds a few counts of this clone. The rearrangement uses TRBV18 and TRBJ2-5, with D unclear. CDR3 size: 12 residues. Germline V gene sequence: CDR1 KGHSH, CDR2 LQKENI. The V gene lost 3 bases and the J gene lost 5 bases, with 7 bases spanning the gap. This CDR3 is CASSPSIETQYF. The CDR3, as DNA: TGTGCCAGCTCACCTTCCATCGAGACCCAGTACTTC.

This clone has just a few counts. The rearrangement links TRBV2 to TRBJ1-1, with D possibly matching TRBD1 (6 bases). V was shortened by 4 bases and J by 0 bases, with 12 bases between the two germline ends. CDR3 length: 15 residues. Germline values: CDR1 SNHLY, CDR2 FYNNEI. The CDR3 reads CASSGVGAMNTEAFF. The DNA for the CDR3 is TGTGCCAGCAGTGGGGTGGGGGCTATGAACACTGAAGCTTTCTTT.

The chain uses TRBV25-1 and TRBJ2-5; weak D call: TRBD1 (6 bases). V lost 4 bases, J lost 9 bases, and 21 bases lay in between. Germline-derived CDR1 and CDR2 are MGHDK and SYGVNS. CDR3 length: 15 amino acids. The CDR3, as DNA: TGTGCCAGCAGTGGTGGGACCTCGGCAGGGGAGTCCCAGTACTTC. Encoded protein: CASSGGTSAGESQYF.

A few counts support this clone. This sample includes further DNA sequences coding for the same CDR3. The chain carries TRBV5-1 and TRBJ2-1; 10 nucleotides match TRBD1. With 3 bases clipped from V and 6 bases from J, the junction kept 6 bases outside the gene matches. The CDR3 length is 15 residues. The germline gives CDR1 SGHRS, CDR2 YFSETQ. This CDR3 reads CASSSPGQGSNEQFF. The CDR3 DNA reads TGCGCCAGCAGCTCGCCGGGACAGGGGTCCAATGAGCAGTTCTTC.

There are a few counts of this clone. The gene calls are TRBV6-1 and TRBJ2-1; 8 bases are a match to TRBD1. Looked up from germline, CDR1 is MNHNS and CDR2 is SASEGT. The CDR3 extends over 14 amino acids. V lost 6 bases and J lost 1; bases outside the gene matches: 2. The CDR3: CASRRTGSYNEQFF. The CDR3 DNA sequence: TGTGCCAGCAGACGGACAGGGTCCTACAATGAGCAGTTCTTC.

This clone was observed a few times. The limits of the CDR3 on the DNA are not certain, so only TCRdb's listed CDR3 is given. The chain carries TRBV25-1 and TRBJ1-1; the table's TRBD1 call for D was not verified on the DNA. Germline values: CDR1 MGHDK, CDR2 SYGVNS. From its first to its last residue, the CDR3 has 12 amino acids. The chain's CDR3 is CASRVGQGATFF.

This clone was counted between two and nine times. V is TRBV25-1 and J is TRBJ2-5; D not certain. Germline CDR1 reads MGHDK; CDR2 reads SYGVNS. V was cut by 3 bases and J by 5 bases, with 13 bases left in between. This CDR3 comprises 14 residues. The CDR3 here is CASSDPQARETQYF. The CDR3 nucleotides read TGTGCCAGCAGTGATCCTCAGGCCAGGGAGACCCAGTACTTC.

This chain joins TRBV2 and TRBJ1-1; D gene uncertain. V was cut by 8 bases and J by 5 bases, with 12 bases left in between. Germline lookup yields CDR1 SNHLY and CDR2 FYNNEI. There are 12 residues in the CDR3. CDR3 nucleotides: TGTGCCAGCTACAGCGGAGGAACTGAAGCTTTCTTT. It yields the protein CASYSGGTEAFF.

This clone was recorded a few times. The J gene is TRBJ2-7, the V gene TRBV30, with D unresolved. Germline-derived CDR1 and CDR2 are GTSNPN and SVGIG (reference sequence). The CDR3 is 12 amino acids. V shed 2 bases and J shed 1 base, with 6 bases lying between them. The CDR3 nucleotides are TGTGCCTGGAGTCCCCAGTCCTACGAGCAGTACTTC. The encoded protein is CAWSPQSYEQYF.

This clone was seen only a few times. DNA for the CDR3: TGTGCCAGCACCCAACAGGGGGATAACTATGGCTACACCTTC. Its translation is CASTQQGDNYGYTF. The chain uses TRBV9 and TRBJ1-2; 8 positions match TRBD1. The CDR3 is 14 residues long. V lost 6 bases to trimming and J lost 1 base; unmatched junction nucleotides: 5. Germline V gives CDR1 SGDLS, CDR2 YYNGEE.

The rearrangement joins TRBV5-1 to TRBJ2-7; the D is unclear. The V end was cut by 1 base, the J end by 3 bases, with 8 bases between. Germline-derived CDR1 and CDR2 are SGHRS and YFSETQ. This CDR3 spans 13 amino acids. CDR3 nucleotide sequence: TGCGCCAGCAGCTTGCTTAGCAACTACGAGCAGTACTTC. It yields the protein CASSLLSNYEQYF.

This rearrangement joins TRBV28 to TRBJ1-2; D is perhaps TRBD1 (5 bases). CDR3 length: 14 residues. Looked up from germline, CDR1 is MDHEN and CDR2 is SYDVKM. Trimming took off 4 bases at V and 8 bases at J, with 17 bases between the two ends. CDR3 region: CASSSSGAGGGYTF. The CDR3 DNA follows: TGTGCCAGCAGTTCGTCCGGGGCGGGAGGGGGCTACACCTTC.

This CDR3 is CASSRQRNQPQHF. The CDR3 DNA is TGTGCCAGCAGTCGACAGAGAAATCAGCCCCAGCATTTT. The rearrangement joins TRBV6-6 to TRBJ1-5; D is possibly TRBD1 (5 bases). V lost 5 bases and J lost 4, with 9 bases in between. The CDR3 contains 13 residues. Germline V CDR1 and CDR2: MNHNY, SVGAGI (reference sequence).

The rearrangement uses TRBV11-3 and TRBJ2-5; possible D gene TRBD1, 6 bases. The V gene's germline CDR1 is SGHNT and CDR2 YENEEA. CDR3 length equals 13 residues. Trimming took off 5 bases at V and 4 bases at J, with 11 bases between the two ends. The CDR3 reads CASSGQLGETQYF. DNA of the CDR3: TGTGCCAGCAGCGGACAGTTAGGAGAGACCCAGTACTTC.

This clone has just a few counts. The chain uses TRBV6-6 and TRBJ2-5; the D gene is possibly TRBD1 (6 bases). CDR1 and CDR2 (germline): MNHNY, SVGAGI (reference sequence). Trimming cost V 10 bases and J 5 bases, with 14 bases left between them. This CDR3 contains 12 residues. CDR3 coding DNA: TGTGCCAACTCGGCCCAGGGGGAGACCCAGTACTTC. This gives the protein CANSAQGETQYF.

The rearrangement joins TRBV2 to TRBJ2-7; 11 bases fit TRBD2. Germline lookup yields CDR1 SNHLY and CDR2 FYNNEI. The CDR3 runs to 16 residues. V lost 1 base and J lost 0; bases outside the gene matches: 2. DNA for the CDR3: TGTGCCAGCAGTGAAGGGCTAGCGGGAGGCTCCTACGAGCAGTACTTC. The encoded protein is CASSEGLAGGSYEQYF.

V usage is TRBV7-9 and J usage is TRBJ2-3, with 9 bases matching TRBD2. CDR1 and CDR2 from the germline V gene are SEHNR and FQNEAQ (reference sequence). The CDR3 sequence is 17 residues long. After removal of 4 bases from V and 0 bases from J, the junction contained 8 bases not matched to a gene. The CDR3 DNA sequence: TGTGCCAGCAGCTCGGTAGGGACTAGCATCAGCACAGATACGCAGTATTTT. Protein sequence: CASSSVGTSISTDTQYF.

The chain couples TRBV30 to TRBJ1-6; D is unclear. This CDR3 spans 15 amino acids. Between the trimmed V and J ends, which lost 2 bases and 4 bases, there was a span of 12 bases. Germline CDR1 is GTSNPN and CDR2 is SVGIG (reference sequence). The CDR3 reads CAWSSRSGYNSPLHF. The DNA for the CDR3 is TGTGCCTGGAGTTCCCGTTCGGGGTATAATTCACCCCTCCACTTT.

In this sample, this clone turned up a few times. This rearrangement joins TRBV18 to TRBJ2-4, with 7 positions matching TRBD1. Trimming took 3 bases from V and 9 from J; bases not matched to a gene: 8. CDR1 is KGHSH, CDR2 LQKENI, per germline. The CDR3 has 14 amino acids. The CDR3 loop is CASSPLGQSGIQYF. The CDR3 coding sequence is TGTGCCAGCTCACCCCTGGGACAGTCGGGCATTCAGTACTTC.

The chain links TRBV7-3 to TRBJ2-1, with a possible D match to TRBD2 (5 bases). The germline gives CDR1 SGHTA, CDR2 FQGTGA. This CDR3 contains 15 residues. Trimming left V 2 bases short and J 2 bases short, with 10 bases between. CDR3 sequence: CASSLDRGPYNEQFF. DNA for the CDR3: TGTGCCAGCAGCTTAGACCGGGGTCCCTACAATGAGCAGTTCTTC.

The V and J genes are TRBV2 and TRBJ2-1; possible D gene TRBD2, 6 bases. The CDR3 contains 16 residues. V was pared by 2 bases and J by 1 base, with 12 bases between. The germline V gene encodes CDR1 SNHLY and CDR2 FYNNEI. DNA of the CDR3: TGTGCCAGCAGTGAACTCCGGGAGTTTTCCTACAATGAGCAGTTCTTC. It translates to CASSELREFSYNEQFF.

This clone was recorded a few times. This rearrangement joins TRBV7-3 to TRBJ2-1; possibly TRBD1 for D (5 bases). Germline V CDR1 and CDR2: SGHTA, FQGTGA. The germline V and J ends were trimmed by 4 bases and 0 bases, with 13 bases remaining between them. The CDR3 contains 16 residues. The CDR3 region has the DNA TGTGCCAGCAGCTATAGCTCAGGGCTCTCCTACAATGAGCAGTTCTTC. It specifies CASSYSSGLSYNEQFF.

This clone has a handful of counts. The chain uses TRBV7-2 and TRBJ2-2; 8 bases map to TRBD2. Germline V lookup: CDR1 SGHTA, CDR2 FQGNSA. The CDR3 runs to 15 residues. Trimming removed 5 bases from V and 2 bases from J; junction bases left unmatched: 4. CDR3 region: CASSLLAVNTGELFF. In nucleotides, the CDR3 is TGTGCCAGCAGCCTACTAGCGGTTAACACCGGGGAGCTGTTTTTT.